This TCR beta chain originates from a study of human T cells and chemical hapten exposure. Each CDR3 protein is one row after TCRdb ran MiXCR on the RACE reads. The data hold about 340,000 distinct CDR3 sequences, with approximately 6.3% observed a single time. The time point was: patch test 1, 2 weeks after DPC sensitization. Stated treatment: therapeutic diphenylcyclopropenone sensitization with weekly scalp DPC. Samples of blood were obtained prior to the application of each patch test. Germline V lookup: CDR1 LGHNA, CDR2 YSLEER. J gave up 6 bases and V 2 bases, and 5 bases lay outside the gene matches. CDR3 size: 14 residues.

Sequencing was performed on whole blood, taken in connection with sensitization to the hapten diphenylcyclopropenone (DPC). The clonotype was recovered from a young woman with alopecia areata. Some clones in this sample may be carry-over from other donors' samples. This sequence joins TRBV4-3 and TRBJ1-2; 8 bases are shared with TRBD1. DNA of the CDR3: TGCGCCAGCAGCCAACAGGACAGGGATAATGGCTACACCTTC. Protein: CASSQQDRDNGYTF.